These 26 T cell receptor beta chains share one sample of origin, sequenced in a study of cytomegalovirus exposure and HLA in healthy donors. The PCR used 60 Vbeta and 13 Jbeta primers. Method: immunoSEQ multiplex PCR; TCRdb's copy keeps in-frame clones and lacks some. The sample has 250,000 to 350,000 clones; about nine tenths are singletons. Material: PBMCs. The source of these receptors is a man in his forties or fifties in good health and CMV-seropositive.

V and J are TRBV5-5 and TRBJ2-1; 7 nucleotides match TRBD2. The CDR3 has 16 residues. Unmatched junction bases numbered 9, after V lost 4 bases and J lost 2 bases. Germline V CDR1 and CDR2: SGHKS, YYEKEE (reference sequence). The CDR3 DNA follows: TGTGCCAGCAGCCACCCGGGAGGCCTAACCTACAATGAGCAGTTCTTC. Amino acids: CASSHPGGLTYNEQFF.

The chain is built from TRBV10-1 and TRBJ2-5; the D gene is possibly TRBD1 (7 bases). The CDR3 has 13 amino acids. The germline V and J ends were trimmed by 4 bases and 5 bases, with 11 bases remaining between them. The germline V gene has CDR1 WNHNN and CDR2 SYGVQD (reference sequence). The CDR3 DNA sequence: TGCGCCAGCAGTGGTCCAGGGGGGGAGACCCAGTACTTC. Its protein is CASSGPGGETQYF.

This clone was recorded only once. The CDR3 DNA sequence: TGTGCCAGCAGCTTAACTAGCGGGAGCGATGAGCAGTTCTTC. Its protein product is CASSLTSGSDEQFF. The rearrangement uses TRBV7-3 and TRBJ2-1; the match to TRBD2 covers 9 bases. After removal of 0 bases from V and 8 bases from J, the junction contained 2 bases not matched to a gene. This CDR3 has 14 residues. CDR1 SGHTA and CDR2 FQGTGA come from the germline V gene.

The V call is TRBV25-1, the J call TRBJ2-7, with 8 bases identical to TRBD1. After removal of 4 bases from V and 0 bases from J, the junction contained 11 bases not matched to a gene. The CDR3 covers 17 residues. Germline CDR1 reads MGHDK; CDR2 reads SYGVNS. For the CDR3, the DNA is TGTGCCAGCAGTGTATCACCGGGACAGGAAAACTCCTACGAGCAGTACTTC. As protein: CASSVSPGQENSYEQYF.

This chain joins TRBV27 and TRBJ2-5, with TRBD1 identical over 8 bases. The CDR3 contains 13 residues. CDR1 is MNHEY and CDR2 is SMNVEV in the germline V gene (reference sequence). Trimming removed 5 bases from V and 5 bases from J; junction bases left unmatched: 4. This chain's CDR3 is CASSATGEETQYF. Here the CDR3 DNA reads TGTGCCAGCAGTGCGACAGGGGAGGAGACCCAGTACTTC.

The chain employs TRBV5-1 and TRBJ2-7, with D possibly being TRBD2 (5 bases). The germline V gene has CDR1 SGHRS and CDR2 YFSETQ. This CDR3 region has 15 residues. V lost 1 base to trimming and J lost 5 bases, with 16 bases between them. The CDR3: CASSLTAGPGNEQYF. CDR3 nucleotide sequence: TGCGCCAGCAGCTTGACGGCGGGTCCTGGGAACGAGCAGTACTTC.

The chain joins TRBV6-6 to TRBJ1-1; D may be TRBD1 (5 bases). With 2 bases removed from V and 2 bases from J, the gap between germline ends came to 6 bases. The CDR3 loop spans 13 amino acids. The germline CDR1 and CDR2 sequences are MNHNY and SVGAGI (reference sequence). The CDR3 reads CASSYRGNTEAFF. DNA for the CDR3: TGTGCCAGCAGTTACAGGGGAAACACTGAAGCTTTCTTT.

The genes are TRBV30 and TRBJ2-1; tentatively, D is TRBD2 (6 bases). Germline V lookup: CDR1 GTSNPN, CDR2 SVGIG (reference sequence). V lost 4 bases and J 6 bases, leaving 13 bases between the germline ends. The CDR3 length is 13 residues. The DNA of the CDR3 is TGTGCCTGGAAGGGGACCGGGAGCAATGAGCAGTTCTTC. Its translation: CAWKGTGSNEQFF.

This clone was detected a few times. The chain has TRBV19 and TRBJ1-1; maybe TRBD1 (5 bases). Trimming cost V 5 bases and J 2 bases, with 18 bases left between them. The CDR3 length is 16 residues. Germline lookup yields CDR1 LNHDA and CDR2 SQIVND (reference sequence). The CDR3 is CASSHAGTWGNTEAFF. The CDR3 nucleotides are TGTGCCAGTAGTCACGCCGGGACTTGGGGAAACACTGAAGCTTTCTTT. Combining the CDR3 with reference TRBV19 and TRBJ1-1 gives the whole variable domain DGGITQSPKYLFRKEGQNVTLSCEQNLNHDAMYWYRQDPGQGLRLIYYSQIVNDFQKGDIAEGYSVSREKKESFPLTVTSAQKNPTAFYLCASSHAGTWGNTEAFFGQGTRLTVV.

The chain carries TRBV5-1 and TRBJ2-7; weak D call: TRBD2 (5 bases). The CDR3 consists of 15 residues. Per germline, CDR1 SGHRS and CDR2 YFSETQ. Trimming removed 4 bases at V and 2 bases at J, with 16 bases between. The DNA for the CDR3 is TGCGCCAGCAGCCTGAGCGTTAGCGAGCCCTACGAGCAGTACTTC. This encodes CASSLSVSEPYEQYF.

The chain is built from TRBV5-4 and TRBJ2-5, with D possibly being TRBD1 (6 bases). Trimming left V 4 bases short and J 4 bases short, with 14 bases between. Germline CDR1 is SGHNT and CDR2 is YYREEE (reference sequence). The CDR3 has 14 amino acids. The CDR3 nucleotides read TGTGCCAGCAGCCCCGGACAGTGGGGAGAGACCCAGTACTTC. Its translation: CASSPGQWGETQYF. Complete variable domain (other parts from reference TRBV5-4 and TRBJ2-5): ETGVTQSPTHLIKTRGQQVTLRCSSQSGHNTVSWYQQALGQGPQFIFQYYREEENGRGNFPPRFSGLQFPNYSSELNVNALELDDSALYLCASSPGQWGETQYFGPGTRLLVL.

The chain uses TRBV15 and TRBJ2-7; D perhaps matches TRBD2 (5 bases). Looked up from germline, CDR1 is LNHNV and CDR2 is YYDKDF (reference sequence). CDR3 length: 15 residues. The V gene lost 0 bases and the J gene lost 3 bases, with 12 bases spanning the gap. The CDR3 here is CATSRDVRGFYEQYF. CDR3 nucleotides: TGTGCCACCAGCAGAGATGTGAGAGGGTTCTACGAGCAGTACTTC.

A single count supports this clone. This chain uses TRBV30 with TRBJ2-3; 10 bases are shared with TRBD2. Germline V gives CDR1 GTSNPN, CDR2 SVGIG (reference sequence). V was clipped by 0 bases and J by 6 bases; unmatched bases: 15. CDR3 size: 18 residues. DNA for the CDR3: TGTGCCTGGAGTGTACAGACTAGGGCTAGCGGGAGAGGCGATACGCAGTATTTT. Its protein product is CAWSVQTRASGRGDTQYF.

CDR3: CASSTEEAGVYEQYF. The CDR3 nucleotides are TGTGCCAGCAGTACAGAAGAAGCGGGAGTATACGAGCAGTACTTC. The chain combines TRBV9 with TRBJ2-7, with TRBD2 identical over 8 bases. Germline assignment: CDR1 SGDLS and CDR2 YYNGEE. Germline trimming cut 5 bases from V and 4 bases from J; bases unmatched to any gene: 11. The CDR3 contains 15 residues. Full variable domain (rest looked up from reference TRBV9 and TRBJ2-7): DSGVTQTPKHLITATGQRVTLRCSPRSGDLSVYWYQQSLDQGLQFLIQYYNGEERAKGNILERFSAQQFPDLHSELNLSSLELGDSALYFCASSTEEAGVYEQYFGPGTRLTVT.

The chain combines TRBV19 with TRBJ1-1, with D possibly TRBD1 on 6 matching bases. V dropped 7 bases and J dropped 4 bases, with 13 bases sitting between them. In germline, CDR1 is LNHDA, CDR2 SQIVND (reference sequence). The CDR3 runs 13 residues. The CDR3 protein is CASTTGGITEAFF. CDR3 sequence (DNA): TGTGCCAGTACGACAGGAGGTATCACTGAAGCTTTCTTT.

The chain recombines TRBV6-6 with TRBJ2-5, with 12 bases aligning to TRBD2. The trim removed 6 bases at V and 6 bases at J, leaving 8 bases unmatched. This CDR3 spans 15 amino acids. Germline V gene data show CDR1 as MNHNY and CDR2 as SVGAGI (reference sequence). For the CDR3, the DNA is TGTGCCAGCAGCCCACCTAGCGGGAGGGCTAAGACCCAGTACTTC. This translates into CASSPPSGRAKTQYF.

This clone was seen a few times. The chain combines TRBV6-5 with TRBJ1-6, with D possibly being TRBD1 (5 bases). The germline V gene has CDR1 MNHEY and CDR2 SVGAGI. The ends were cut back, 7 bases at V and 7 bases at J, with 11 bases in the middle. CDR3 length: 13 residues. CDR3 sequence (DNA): TGTGCCAGCACCAAACGGGGGAATTCACCCCTCCACTTT. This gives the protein CASTKRGNSPLHF.

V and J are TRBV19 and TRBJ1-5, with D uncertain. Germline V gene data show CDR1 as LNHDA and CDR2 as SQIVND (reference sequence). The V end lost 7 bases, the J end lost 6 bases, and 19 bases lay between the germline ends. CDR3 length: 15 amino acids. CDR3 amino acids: CASTFDTTAGQPQHF. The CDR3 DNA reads TGTGCCAGTACCTTCGACACCACCGCGGGTCAGCCCCAGCATTTT.

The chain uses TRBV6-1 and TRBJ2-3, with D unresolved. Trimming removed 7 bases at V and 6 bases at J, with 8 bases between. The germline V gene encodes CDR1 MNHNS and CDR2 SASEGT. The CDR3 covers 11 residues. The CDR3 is CASTSSDTQYF. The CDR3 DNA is TGTGCCAGCACGTCCTCCGATACGCAGTATTTT.

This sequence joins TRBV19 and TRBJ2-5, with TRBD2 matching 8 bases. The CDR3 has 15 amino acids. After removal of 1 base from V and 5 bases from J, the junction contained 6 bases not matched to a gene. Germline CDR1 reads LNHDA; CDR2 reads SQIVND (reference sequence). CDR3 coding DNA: TGTGCCAGTAGTATAGTTGGCGGGAGGTATGAGACCCAGTACTTC. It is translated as CASSIVGGRYETQYF.

The CDR3 region has the DNA TGCGCCAGCAGCCAAGATCCGGGACAGGGGTACGAGCAGTACTTC. Protein sequence: CASSQDPGQGYEQYF. This chain links TRBV4-3 with TRBJ2-7, with 10 bases matching TRBD1. With 0 bases clipped from V and 4 bases from J, the junction kept 3 bases outside the gene matches. The germline V gene encodes CDR1 LGHNA and CDR2 YSLEER. This CDR3 has 15 residues.

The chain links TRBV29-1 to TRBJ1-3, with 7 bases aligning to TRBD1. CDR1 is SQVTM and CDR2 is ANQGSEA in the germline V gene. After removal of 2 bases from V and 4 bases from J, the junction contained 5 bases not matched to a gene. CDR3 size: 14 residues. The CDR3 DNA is TGCAGCGTTGAAATGAGGACAGGAGGAAACACCATATATTTT. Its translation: CSVEMRTGGNTIYF.

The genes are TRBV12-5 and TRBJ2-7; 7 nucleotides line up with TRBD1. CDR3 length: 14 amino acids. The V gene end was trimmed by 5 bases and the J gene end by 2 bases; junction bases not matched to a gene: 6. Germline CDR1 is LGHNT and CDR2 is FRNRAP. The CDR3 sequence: CASGQTGKPYEQYF. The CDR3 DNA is TGTGCTAGTGGTCAGACAGGGAAACCCTACGAGCAGTACTTC.

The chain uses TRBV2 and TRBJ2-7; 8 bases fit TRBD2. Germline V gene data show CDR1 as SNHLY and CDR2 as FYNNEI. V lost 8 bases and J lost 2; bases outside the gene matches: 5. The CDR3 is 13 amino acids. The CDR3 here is CASSPGLAYEQYF. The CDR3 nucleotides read TGTGCCAGCTCTCCGGGACTAGCCTACGAGCAGTACTTC.

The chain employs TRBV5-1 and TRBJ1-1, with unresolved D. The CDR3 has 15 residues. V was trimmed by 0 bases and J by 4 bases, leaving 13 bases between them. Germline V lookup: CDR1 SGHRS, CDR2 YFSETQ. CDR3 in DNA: TGCGCCAGCAGCTTGGGCGCGCTCCGTGGCACTGAAGCTTTCTTT. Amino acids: CASSLGALRGTEAFF.

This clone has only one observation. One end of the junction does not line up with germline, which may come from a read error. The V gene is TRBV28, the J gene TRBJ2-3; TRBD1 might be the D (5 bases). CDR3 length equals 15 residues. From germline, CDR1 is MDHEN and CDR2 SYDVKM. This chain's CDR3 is CASSLRMTGTDTQYF. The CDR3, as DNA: TGTGCCAGTAGTTTACGAATGACAGGCACAGATACGCAGTATTTT.